The clone carrying this T cell receptor (beta chain) was recorded many times. The target antigen is unknown. This sample is drawn from a study of T cells in Graves' hyperthyroidism and ophthalmopathy. Broader study findings: A model built on 13 V-J features separated ophthalmopathy from stable hyperthyroidism.

Using RNA transcripts as the source, TCR beta CDR3 regions were amplified. RT-PCR in the first round (using the HTBI primer set) targeted the TCR CDR3. MiXCR was run by TCRdb on the multiplex PCR reads, yielding one entry per CDR3 protein. The table records under 650,000 distinct CDR3 sequences, 15% to 20% of them present only once. Hyperthyroidism had been newly diagnosed in patients aged 18 to 65, and its duration was under 2 months. Diagnoses were established using clinical symptoms, serum thyroxine and TRAb, thyroid ultrasound and orbital computed tomography. Out of over 9 ml of fresh peripheral blood came the PBMCs. Germline CDR1 reads DFQATT; CDR2 reads SNEGSKA (reference sequence). V lost 0 bases to trimming and J lost 4 bases; unmatched junction nucleotides: 6. This CDR3 is 14 amino acids long.

The J gene is TRBJ2-7, the V gene TRBV20-1, with TRBD2 identical over 7 bases. This sequence was found in a woman aged 25 to 39 with Graves' hyperthyroidism. The sequencing input was blood. The CDR3 sequence: CSARDRAGVYEQYF. CDR3 nucleotide sequence: TGCAGTGCTAGAGATCGGGCGGGAGTTTACGAGCAGTACTTC.